Presented here are 9 T cell receptor beta chains from one specimen sequenced in a study of long-term antiretroviral therapy in people with HIV. Researchers report immunoSEQ v3.0 was run at survey level. The method was immunoSEQ multiplex PCR; TCRdb's version includes in-frame clones alone and lacks a portion of them. The repertoire consists of about 17,000 clones, with roughly nine tenths occurring once and the leading ten covering 8% to 9%. The material sequenced was unsorted PBMCs, taken 0.3 years after starting antiretroviral therapy. These receptor sequences come from a man aged 55 to 69 with HIV.

The chain is built from TRBV7-9 and TRBJ1-5; D is possibly TRBD1 (5 bases). This CDR3 is built from 15 residues. The germline V and J ends were trimmed by 5 bases and 2 bases, with 13 bases remaining between them. CDR1 and CDR2 (germline): SEHNR, FQNEAQ (reference sequence). The CDR3 DNA follows: TGTGCCAGCAGCGACAGCGGGCCTGGCAATCAGCCCCAGCATTTT. The encoded protein is CASSDSGPGNQPQHF.

This clone was counted once. The chain uses TRBV27 and TRBJ2-7; D perhaps matches TRBD1 (7 bases). The CDR3 is 14 amino acids. With 8 bases removed from V and 2 bases from J, the gap between germline ends came to 16 bases. Germline V gene data show CDR1 as MNHEY and CDR2 as SMNVEV (reference sequence). DNA for the CDR3: TGTGCCAGCCATTCGACAGGGAGGACCTACGAGCAGTACTTC. Amino acids: CASHSTGRTYEQYF.

V and J are TRBV7-3 and TRBJ2-7; 10 bases fit TRBD1. V shed 3 bases and J 3 bases; nucleotides not matched to a gene: 5. This CDR3 comprises 15 residues. Germline CDR1 SGHTA, CDR2 FQGTGA. CDR3 sequence reads: CASSLAGTGVYEQYF. CDR3 DNA: TGTGCCAGCAGCTTGGCCGGGACAGGGGTCTACGAGCAGTACTTC.

This chain uses TRBV20-1 with TRBJ2-1; unclear D gene. In germline, CDR1 is DFQATT, CDR2 SNEGSKA (reference sequence). Trimming removed 3 bases from V and 11 bases from J, with 11 bases in between. The CDR3 is made up of 11 amino acids. The CDR3 loop is CSASPPTQQFF. Written as DNA, the CDR3 is TGCAGTGCTAGCCCTCCGACCCAGCAGTTCTTC.

CDR3 region: CASRNLAGVNEQYF. The CDR3 DNA follows: TGTGCCAGTAGGAACCTAGCGGGGGTGAACGAGCAGTACTTC. V gene TRBV2 combines with J gene TRBJ2-7; TRBD2 matches at 10 bases. CDR1 is SNHLY and CDR2 is FYNNEI in the germline V gene. Losses at the gene ends were 9 bases for V and 5 bases for J; bases not matched to a gene: 10. The CDR3 contains 14 residues.

The gene calls are TRBV30 and TRBJ2-5; D unresolved. Germline loops: CDR1 GTSNPN, CDR2 SVGIG (reference sequence). The CDR3 loop spans 11 amino acids. The germline V and J ends were trimmed by 7 bases and 2 bases, with 8 bases remaining between them. CDR3 nucleotide sequence: TGTGCCTTAGGACGGCAAGAGACCCAGTACTTC. This translates into CALGRQETQYF.

The genes are TRBV2 and TRBJ2-3; D is ambiguous. Germline V gene data show CDR1 as SNHLY and CDR2 as FYNNEI. The CDR3 spans 13 residues. Trimming removed 8 bases from V and 5 bases from J, with 14 bases in between. In DNA, the CDR3 is TGTGCCAGCGCCCTTCAAGCTATAGATACGCAGTATTTT. Residues: CASALQAIDTQYF.

The chain employs TRBV11-2 and TRBJ1-2, with unresolved D. V was pared by 4 bases and J by 5 bases, with 20 bases between. Germline V lookup: CDR1 SGHAT, CDR2 FQNNGV. This CDR3 comprises 16 residues. For the CDR3, the DNA is TGTGCCAGCAGCTCTTTTCTGGGTTTTCTGGGGTATGGCTACACCTTC. Its translation: CASSSFLGFLGYGYTF.

The V call is TRBV7-2, the J call TRBJ2-1; TRBD2 aligns across 9 bases. V was pared by 1 base and J by 7 bases, with 2 bases of the junction left unmatched. This CDR3 is 14 amino acids long. Germline CDR1 is SGHTA and CDR2 is FQGNSA. The CDR3: CASSLGTSVNEQFF. The CDR3 coding sequence is TGTGCCAGCAGCTTAGGGACTAGCGTGAATGAGCAGTTCTTC.